This T cell receptor (beta chain) is from a study of T cell repertoires in cytomegalovirus infection. At the level of the study: Both CMV infection and a matching HLA type were indicated by public TCR beta signatures.

This clonotype occurred a few times. The antigen is not known. A single record per CDR3 protein comes from TCRdb applying MiXCR to the reads. The sample has hundreds of thousands of distinct CDR3 sequences, 33% seen once; the top ten hold 18%. General study findings and limits: It was HLA-C-restricted CMV-specific TCR beta clonotypes that dominated the response ex vivo.

V was clipped by 7 bases and J by 2 bases, with 17 bases between them. The germline V gene encodes CDR1 SGHTA and CDR2 FQGNSA. There are 15 residues in the CDR3. The TCR originated in a human donor in good health (CMV status not recorded). Some clones in this sample may be carry-over from other donors' samples. The sequencing used cultured PBMCs, collected from culture after CMV antigen stimulation. The gene calls are TRBV7-2 and TRBJ2-5; possibly TRBD1 for D (6 bases). The CDR3 is CASTRSAGAQETQYF. CDR3 coding DNA: TGTGCCAGCACCCGATCCGCAGGGGCGCAAGAGACCCAGTACTTC.